The present entry profiles one T cell receptor beta chain with its context. Its antigen is not known. TCRdb reprocessed the 5' RACE reads with MiXCR, giving one entry per CDR3 protein. The sample shows fewer than 500,000 distinct CDR3 sequences, 20% to 25% of them seen only once. The V and J ends lost 4 bases and 7 bases, in that order; junction bases with no gene match: 14. The CDR3 runs to 15 residues. Per germline, CDR1 DFQATT and CDR2 SNEGSKA (reference sequence). The source of the sample is a study of CD8 T cells in ankylosing spondylitis. General observations from the study: A motif of 7 or 8 highly homologous TCR beta variants was seen as apparently characteristic of ankylosing spondylitis blood.

This receptor was taken from a male donor with ankylosing spondylitis. Input material: blood, either unsorted or a sorted T cell fraction (not recorded which). The chain links TRBV20-1 to TRBJ1-2; 8 bases line up with TRBD1. The CDR3 DNA reads as TGCAGTGCTACCACCTACGGACAGGGCGAAGGTGGCTACACCTTC. It translates to CSATTYGQGEGGYTF.